This T cell receptor beta chain was found in a study of blood T cell repertoires in COVID-19. Germline V CDR1 and CDR2: SNHLY, FYNNEI. With V trimmed by 3 bases and J by 5 bases, 4 bases remained unmatched. The CDR3 has 14 amino acids. This clone was found once. The assay was immunoSEQ multiplex PCR, and TCRdb's table has in-frame clones only and misses some. This table holds 200,000 to 300,000 clones, about nine tenths found once. The sequencing input was peripheral blood. This receptor was obtained from a man in his fifties or sixties who had recovered from COVID-19. The chain uses TRBV2 and TRBJ2-7; the match to TRBD2 covers 10 bases. In nucleotides, the CDR3 is TGTGCCAGCAGTGAGTTAGCGGGGGGTGACGAGCAGTACTTC. Translating it yields CASSELAGGDEQYF.